The rows below give T cell receptor beta chains drawn from one sample of a study of blood T cell repertoires in COVID-19. Sequencing used immunoSEQ multiplex PCR; TCRdb keeps in-frame clones, though not all of them. The repertoire holds fewer than 200,000 clones, with roughly 87% as singletons. The specimen was peripheral blood. These TCRs come from a woman between 65 and 79 years old with COVID-19, enrolled during active disease. The CDR3 runs from the conserved cysteine through the conserved F or W. The order of the fields is V gene, J gene, D gene, clone size, CDR3 protein, CDR3 DNA. A D gene is named only where the DNA matches it firmly. Expanded clones get a size class; other rows say once, few or many, or leave the size out.

>TRBV5-6|TRBJ1-2|TRBD1|NA
CASSSGQASYGYTF
TGTGCCAGCAGCTCGGGACAGGCAAGCTATGGCTACACCTTC
>TRBV2|TRBJ2-1|TRBD2|many
CASSARGTSGSGSYNEQFF
TGTGCCAGCAGTGCCCGCGGGACTAGCGGGAGTGGGTCCTACAATGAGCAGTTCTTC
>TRBV7-8|TRBJ2-1|TRBD2|NA
CASSRVGGSSYNEQFF
TGTGCCAGCAGCCGAGTGGGGGGGAGCTCCTACAATGAGCAGTTCTTC
>TRBV28|TRBJ2-7|TRBD1|NA
CASSINRGPYEQYF
TGTGCCAGCAGTATCAACAGGGGCCCTTACGAGCAGTACTTC
>TRBV15|TRBJ1-1|NA|NA
CATSRGGGMNTEAFF
TGTGCCACCAGCAGGGGGGGAGGGATGAACACTGAAGCTTTCTTT
>TRBV7-9|TRBJ1-3|NA|NA
CASSFGQQGSGNTIYF
TGTGCCAGCAGCTTCGGCCAACAGGGATCTGGAAACACCATATATTTT
>TRBV7-3|TRBJ2-1|NA|NA
CASSLSQGSGYNEQFF
TGTGCCAGCAGCTTAAGTCAGGGTAGCGGCTACAATGAGCAGTTCTTC
>TRBV28|TRBJ1-1|NA|NA
CASSPPSARATEAFF
TGTGCCAGCAGCCCGCCCTCGGCCAGGGCCACTGAAGCTTTCTTT
>TRBV7-3|TRBJ2-2|TRBD2|NA
CASSPLLLAGPTGELFF
TGTGCCAGCAGCCCGCTTCTTCTAGCGGGTCCCACCGGGGAGCTGTTTTTT
>TRBV2|TRBJ2-3|TRBD2|NA
CASSRGLAGGSSTDTQYF
TGTGCCAGCAGTCGGGGACTAGCGGGAGGGTCTAGCACAGATACGCAGTATTTT
>TRBV28|TRBJ1-5|NA|NA
CATNRLLGSGARTGNQPQHF
TGTGCCACCAACAGGCTTCTTGGGTCAGGGGCGCGTACGGGCAATCAGCCCCAGCATTTT
>TRBV9|TRBJ2-1|NA|NA
CASSSAAGGYNEQFF
TGTGCCAGCAGCTCAGCTGCAGGTGGCTACAATGAGCAGTTCTTC
>TRBV6-6|TRBJ2-5|TRBD2|NA
CATGLAEETQYF
TGTGCCACCGGTCTAGCGGAAGAGACCCAGTACTTC
>TRBV30|TRBJ1-5|TRBD1|once
CAWSQGASNQPQHF
TGTGCCTGGAGTCAGGGGGCAAGCAATCAGCCCCAGCATTTT
>TRBV6-6|TRBJ1-3|TRBD1|NA
CASSWGQGRGNTIYF
TGTGCCAGCAGTTGGGGACAGGGGCGCGGAAACACCATATATTTT
>TRBV28|TRBJ1-5|TRBD1|NA
CASSDEGTGSRQPQHF
TGTGCCAGCAGCGACGAAGGGACAGGGTCTAGGCAGCCCCAGCATTTT
>TRBV19|TRBJ1-1|NA|NA
CASSISGANVNTEAFF
TGTGCCAGTAGTATATCAGGGGCGAACGTGAACACTGAAGCTTTCTTT
>TRBV29-1|TRBJ2-2|NA|NA
CSVARGTGELFF
TGCAGCGTTGCCAGGGGCACCGGGGAGCTGTTTTTT
>TRBV2|TRBJ1-4|TRBD1|NA
CASLGTGVGKLFF
TGTGCCAGCCTCGGGACAGGGGTTGGAAAACTGTTTTTT
>TRBV5-1|TRBJ1-4|NA|NA
CASSVGHLGEKLFF
TGCGCCAGCAGCGTGGGACACCTTGGGGAAAAACTGTTTTTT
>TRBV7-9|TRBJ1-6|NA|NA
CASSSLAPYNSPLHF
TGTGCCAGCAGCTCGCTGGCCCCCTATAATTCACCCCTCCACTTT
>TRBV9|TRBJ2-2|NA|NA
CASSVQAANTGELFF
TGTGCCAGCAGCGTACAGGCCGCGAACACCGGGGAGCTGTTTTTT
>TRBV7-2|TRBJ2-2|NA|few
CASSSRIFTGTNTGELFF
TGTGCCAGCAGCTCCCGGATTTTTACAGGGACGAACACCGGGGAGCTGTTTTTT
>TRBV5-1|TRBJ2-7|NA|NA
CASSPSFPYYEQYF
TGCGCCAGCAGCCCCTCCTTTCCCTATTACGAGCAGTACTTC
>TRBV7-2|TRBJ2-5|TRBD2|NA
CASSRDGGVYETQYF
TGTGCCAGCAGCCGGGATGGGGGGGTGTACGAGACCCAGTACTTC
>TRBV9|TRBJ2-1|TRBD2|NA
CASSVGTSGSYNEQFF
TGTGCCAGCAGCGTGGGCACTAGCGGGTCCTACAATGAGCAGTTCTTC